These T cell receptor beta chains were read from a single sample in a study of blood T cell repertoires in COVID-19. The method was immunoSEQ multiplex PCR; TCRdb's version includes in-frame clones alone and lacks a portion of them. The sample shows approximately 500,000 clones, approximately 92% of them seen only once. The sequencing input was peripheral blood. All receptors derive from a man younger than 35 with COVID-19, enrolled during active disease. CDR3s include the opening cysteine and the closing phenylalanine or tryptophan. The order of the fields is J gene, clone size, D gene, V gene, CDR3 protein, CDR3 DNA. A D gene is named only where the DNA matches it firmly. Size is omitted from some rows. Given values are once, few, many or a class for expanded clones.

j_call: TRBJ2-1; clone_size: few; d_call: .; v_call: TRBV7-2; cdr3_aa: CASSLEPQDEQFF; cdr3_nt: TGTGCCAGCAGCTTAGAGCCCCAAGATGAGCAGTTCTTC
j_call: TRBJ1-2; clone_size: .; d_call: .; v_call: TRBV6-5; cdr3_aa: CASSLSTGLRGYTF; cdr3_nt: TGTGCCAGCAGCCTAAGCACAGGGCTTAGAGGCTACACCTTC
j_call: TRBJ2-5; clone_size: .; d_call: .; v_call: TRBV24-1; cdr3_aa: CATSGGETQYF; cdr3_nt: TGTGCCACCAGTGGAGGAGAGACCCAGTACTTC
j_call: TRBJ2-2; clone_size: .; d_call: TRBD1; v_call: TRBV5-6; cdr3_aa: CASSLWTGVGTGELFF; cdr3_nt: TGTGCCAGCAGCTTGTGGACAGGGGTGGGGACCGGGGAGCTGTTTTTT
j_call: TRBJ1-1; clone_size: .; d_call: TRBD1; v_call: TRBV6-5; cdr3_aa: CASSYSETGVTEAFF; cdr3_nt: TGTGCCAGCAGTTACTCCGAAACAGGGGTTACTGAAGCTTTCTTT
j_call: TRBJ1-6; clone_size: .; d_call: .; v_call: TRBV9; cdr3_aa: CASSVEEGFDSPLHF; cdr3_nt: TGTGCCAGCAGCGTAGAAGAGGGATTCGATTCACCCCTCCACTTT
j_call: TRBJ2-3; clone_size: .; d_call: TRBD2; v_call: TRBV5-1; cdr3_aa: CASSLSPGLAGGTDTQYF; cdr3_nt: TGCGCCAGCAGCCTAAGCCCCGGACTAGCGGGTGGCACAGATACGCAGTATTTT
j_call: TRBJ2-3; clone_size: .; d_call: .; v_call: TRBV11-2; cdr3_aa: CASSGQGRQGTQYF; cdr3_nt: TGTGCCAGCAGTGGTCAGGGGCGGCAGGGTACGCAGTATTTT
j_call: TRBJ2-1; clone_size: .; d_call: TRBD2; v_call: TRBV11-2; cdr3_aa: CASRSWASGNNEQFF; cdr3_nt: TGTGCCAGCAGGTCCTGGGCTAGCGGAAACAATGAGCAGTTCTTC
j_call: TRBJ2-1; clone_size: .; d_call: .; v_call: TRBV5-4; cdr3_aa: CASSHDSSHEQFF; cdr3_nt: TGTGCCAGCAGCCACGACAGTTCTCATGAGCAGTTCTTC